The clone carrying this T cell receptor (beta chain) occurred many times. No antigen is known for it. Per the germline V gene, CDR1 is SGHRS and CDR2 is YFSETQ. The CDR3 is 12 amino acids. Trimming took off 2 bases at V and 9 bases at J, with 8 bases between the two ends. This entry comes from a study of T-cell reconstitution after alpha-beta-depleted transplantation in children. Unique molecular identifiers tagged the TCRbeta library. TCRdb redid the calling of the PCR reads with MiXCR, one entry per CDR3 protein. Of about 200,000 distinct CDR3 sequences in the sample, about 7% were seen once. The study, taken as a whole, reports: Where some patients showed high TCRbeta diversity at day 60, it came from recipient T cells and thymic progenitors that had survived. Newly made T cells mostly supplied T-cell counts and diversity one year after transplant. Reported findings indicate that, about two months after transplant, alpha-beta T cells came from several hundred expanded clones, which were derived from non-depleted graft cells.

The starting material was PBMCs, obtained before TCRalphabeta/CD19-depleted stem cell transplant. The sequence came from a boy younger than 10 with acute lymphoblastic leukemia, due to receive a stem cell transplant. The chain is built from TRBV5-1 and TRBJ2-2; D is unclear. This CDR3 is CASSFNRRELFF. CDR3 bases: TGCGCCAGCAGCTTCAATAGGAGGGAGCTGTTTTTT.